This T cell receptor beta chain derives from a study of blood T cell repertoires in COVID-19. Study-wide context: PBMCs, B-cell-depleted T cells, or T cells were the source of the cDNA or gDNA that made up the material.

Per the study methods: The authors estimated nucleated cell counts from reference gene primer amplification. The assay was immunoSEQ multiplex PCR, and TCRdb's table has in-frame clones only and misses some. That table is the source of V, J and clone size, and D and trimming were worked out from the DNA. In the table there are about 220,000 clones, more than 65% of which are singletons. This clone appeared once. Input material: peripheral blood. This TCR came from a woman between 25 and 40 years old who had recovered from COVID-19.

The CDR3 DNA is TGCAGCGTTCTCAGTAACATCAGGGGAGACGAGCAGTACTTC. Translating it yields CSVLSNIRGDEQYF. The J gene is TRBJ2-7, the V gene TRBV29-1; D may be TRBD1 (6 bases). The V gene lost 5 bases and the J gene lost 5 bases, with 19 bases spanning the gap. The CDR3 is 14 residues long. Germline assignment: CDR1 SQVTM and CDR2 ANQGSEA.